This T cell receptor (beta chain) appears in the sequencing data of a study of T cells after yellow fever vaccination. Study-wide background: It was SMART-Seq v4 Ultra Low Input that prepared the fractions with low cell numbers.

Regarding the study as a whole: In post-booster samples, most primary-vaccination clones reappeared (approximately 95% CD4, approximately 91% CD8). Of the clonotypes, a small share occurred in both CD4 and CD8 compartments.

TCR cDNA, made by 5'RACE template switching, carried an added universal primer site and UMIs. Each CDR3 protein gets one entry after TCRdb re-called the 5' RACE reads with MiXCR. Of about 170,000 distinct CDR3 sequences in the sample, 5.5% to 8% were seen once. Germline loops: CDR1 SGHNT, CDR2 YYREEE (reference sequence). CDR3 length: 15 amino acids. Losses at the gene ends were 3 bases for V and 2 bases for J; bases not matched to a gene: 5. As concerns this clonotype: Its antigen is unknown.

This sequence joins TRBV5-4 and TRBJ2-5; TRBD2 aligns across 9 bases. Sequencing was performed on CD4+ T cells sorted from PBMCs, taken on the day of the first yellow fever vaccination. This receptor was obtained from a man aged 18 to 29 who received the YFV17D yellow fever vaccine. The CDR3, as DNA: TGTGCCAGCAGCTGGAAGCGGGGGGCTCAAGAGACCCAGTACTTC. It specifies CASSWKRGAQETQYF.